This T cell receptor (beta chain) was identified during a study of chemoradiotherapy in HPV16-positive cancers. This clone was recorded only once. Assay: immunoSEQ multiplex PCR; the TCRdb copy retains only in-frame clones and omits some. The data hold approximately 35,000 clones, with around three quarters observed a single time. The V gene's germline CDR1 is GTSNPN and CDR2 SVGIG (reference sequence). The CDR3 has 15 amino acids. V gave up 0 bases and J gave up 4 bases, with 16 bases separating them. The chain recombines TRBV30 with TRBJ2-7; tentatively, D is TRBD1 (6 bases). The sample consisted of blood, taken from a patient who underwent chemoradiotherapy. The clonotype comes from a human donor with HPV-associated anogenital cancer. The CDR3 is CAWSVRAGVRYEQYF. In nucleotides, the CDR3 is TGTGCCTGGAGTGTAAGGGCAGGGGTTAGGTACGAGCAGTACTTC.